A selection of T cell receptor beta chains follows, all from one sample in a study of Graves' ophthalmopathy and Graves' hyperthyroidism. Via MiXCR, TCRdb re-called the multiplex PCR reads, giving one row per CDR3 protein. This sample has a few hundred thousand distinct CDR3 sequences, with around a fifth found just once. Sequencing was performed on peripheral blood. The receptors stem from a woman aged 50 to 60 with Graves' ophthalmopathy. CDR3s include the opening cysteine and the closing phenylalanine or tryptophan. Fields, in order: clone size, D gene, J gene, V gene, CDR3 protein, CDR3 DNA. A D gene is named only where the DNA matches it firmly. Only part of the rows carry a size: once, few, many, or a class if the clone is expanded.

size: -
D: TRBD2
J: TRBJ2-5
V: TRBV12-5
CDR3: CASGRATQYF
DNA: TGTGCTAGCGGGAGGGCGACCCAGTACTTC

size: many
D: TRBD1
J: TRBJ2-5
V: TRBV20-1
CDR3: CSNDREETQYF
DNA: TGCAGTAATGACAGGGAAGAGACCCAGTACTTC

size: many
D: TRBD2
J: TRBJ2-7
V: TRBV11-2
CDR3: CASTTGLAGNEQYF
DNA: TGTGCCAGCACTACGGGACTAGCGGGAAACGAGCAGTACTTC

size: many
D: -
J: TRBJ1-6
V: TRBV20-1
CDR3: CSARGDRGLSSPLHF
DNA: TGCAGTGCTAGAGGCGACCGGGGCCTCAGTTCACCCCTCCACTTT

size: many
D: -
J: TRBJ1-5
V: TRBV5-1
CDR3: CASSLESGIQPQHF
DNA: TGCGCCAGCAGCTTGGAATCAGGCATCCAGCCCCAGCATTTT

size: -
D: -
J: TRBJ1-2
V: TRBV7-2
CDR3: CASSFPFSGYTF
DNA: TGTGCCAGCAGCTTCCCTTTTAGCGGCTACACCTTC

size: many
D: -
J: TRBJ2-1
V: TRBV6-1
CDR3: CASSEGNEQFF
DNA: TGTGCCAGCAGTGAGGGGAATGAGCAGTTCTTC

size: -
D: -
J: TRBJ2-7
V: TRBV29-1
CDR3: CSALGEAYEQYF
DNA: TGCAGCGCCCTAGGGGAGGCCTACGAGCAGTACTTC

size: many
D: -
J: TRBJ2-5
V: TRBV20-1
CDR3: CSASGGETQYF
DNA: TGCAGTGCTAGCGGAGGGGAGACCCAGTACTTC

size: many
D: -
J: TRBJ1-6
V: TRBV24-1
CDR3: CATSDRQRDDNSPLHF
DNA: TGTGCCACCAGTGATAGACAAAGGGACGATAATTCACCCCTCCACTTT

size: many
D: -
J: TRBJ2-2
V: TRBV2
CDR3: CASRAQSTGELFF
DNA: TGTGCCAGCAGGGCCCAGAGCACCGGGGAGCTGTTTTTT

size: many
D: TRBD1
J: TRBJ2-5
V: TRBV6-5
CDR3: CASSFRQGQTQYF
DNA: TGTGCCAGCAGTTTTCGACAGGGCCAGACCCAGTACTTC